The T cell receptor beta chain under discussion was sequenced for a study of blood T cell repertoires in COVID-19. On the study more broadly: In each case, the material was cDNA or gDNA derived from T cells, B-cell-depleted T cells, or PBMCs.

The CDR3 contains 13 residues. Germline V lookup: CDR1 SEHNR, CDR2 FQNEAQ (reference sequence). Trimming at V came to 5 bases and at J to 14 bases, leaving 12 bases not matched to a gene. Participant-given clinical history determined each cohort assignment. In the authors' methods: Quantification of nucleated cells was approximated via reference gene primer amplification. The repertoire was sequenced with immunoSEQ multiplex PCR; TCRdb's copy has only in-frame clones and lacks some. That table furnishes V, J and clone size, whereas the DNA furnished D and trimming. The sample includes over 200,000 clones, around 90% of them seen just once.

The genes are TRBV7-9 and TRBJ2-5, with 9 bases matching TRBD2. This clonotype was sampled from a woman aged 25 to 39 who had been exposed to COVID-19. What was sequenced was PBMCs or T cells enriched from blood (not recorded which). CDR3 amino acids: CASSTSGTSHNYF. The DNA of the CDR3 is TGTGCCAGCAGCACCTCCGGGACTAGCCATAATTACTTC. Full variable domain (outside the CDR3, taken from reference TRBV7-9 and TRBJ2-5): DTGVSQNPRHKITKRGQNVTFRCDPISEHNRLYWYRQTLGQGPEFLTYFQNEAQLEKSRLLSDRFSAERPKGSFSTLEIQRTEQGDSAMYLCASSTSGTSHNYFGPGTRLLVL.